The rows below give T cell receptor beta chains drawn from one sample of a study of blood T cell repertoires in COVID-19. Generated by immunoSEQ multiplex PCR, the TCRdb table keeps only in-frame clones and is missing some. There are about 40,000 clones in the sample; 89% occur only once, and roughly 21% lies in the top ten. The sequenced sample was peripheral blood. Receptor source: a man aged 50-60 years with active COVID-19. The CDR3 runs from the conserved cysteine through the conserved F or W. Fields, in order: J gene, clone size, V gene, CDR3 length, D gene, CDR3 protein, CDR3 DNA. A D gene is named only where the DNA matches it firmly. A row's size may be missing; if present it is once, few, many or a size class.

>TRBJ1-3|NA|TRBV7-3|14|NA
CASPSGDSGNTIYF
TGTGCCAGCCCCTCCGGGGACTCTGGAAACACCATATATTTT
>TRBJ2-3|NA|TRBV27|16|TRBD2
CASSLRTGTSGISPYF
TGTGCCAGCAGTCTCAGAACCGGGACTAGCGGGATTTCTCCGTATTTT
>TRBJ2-2|NA|TRBV3-1/TRBV3-2|15|NA
CASSRTETNTGELFF
TGTGCCAGCAGCCGGACAGAGACGAACACCGGGGAGCTGTTTTTT
>TRBJ2-1|NA|TRBV27|15|NA
CASRRQVASYNEQFF
TGTGCCAGCAGGCGACAGGTCGCCTCCTACAATGAGCAGTTCTTC
>TRBJ1-5|NA|TRBV4-3|15|NA
CASSPGGGTNQPQHF
TGCGCCAGCAGCCCTGGGGGGGGCACTAATCAGCCCCAGCATTTT
>TRBJ2-7|NA|TRBV19|17|TRBD2
CASSISRGSGTVYEQYF
TGTGCCAGTAGTATATCCCGAGGTAGCGGGACGGTCTACGAGCAGTACTTC
>TRBJ1-2|NA|TRBV3-1/TRBV3-2|14|NA
CASSFRQTYNGYTF
TGTGCCAGCAGTTTCCGACAGACCTATAATGGCTACACCTTC
>TRBJ2-7|NA|TRBV27|17|TRBD1
CASSSPPPGQGFYEQYF
TGTGCCAGCAGTTCTCCCCCCCCGGGACAGGGATTCTACGAGCAGTACTTC
>TRBJ2-5|NA|TRBV18|14|NA
CASSPGSGRETQYF
TGTGCCAGCTCACCAGGATCAGGGCGGGAGACCCAGTACTTC
>TRBJ1-1|NA|TRBV11-2|14|NA
CASSLRGGFTEAFF
TGTGCCAGCAGCTTACGGGGGGGCTTCACTGAAGCTTTCTTT
>TRBJ1-5|NA|TRBV28|16|TRBD1
CASSPSGQGGNQPQHF
TGTGCCAGCAGCCCCTCAGGACAGGGGGGTAATCAGCCCCAGCATTTT
>TRBJ1-6|NA|TRBV13|17|TRBD1
CASSNPGQGMWNSPLHF
TGTGCCAGCAGCAATCCGGGACAGGGAATGTGGAATTCACCCCTCCACTTT
>TRBJ2-3|NA|TRBV4-1|17|NA
CASSQGRGGRSTDTQYF
TGCGCCAGCAGCCAGGGGAGGGGGGGCCGGAGCACAGATACGCAGTATTTT
>TRBJ1-3|NA|TRBV25-1|15|NA
CASSDPYRGGNTIYF
TGTGCCAGCAGTGATCCCTACAGAGGGGGAAACACCATATATTTT
>TRBJ2-5|NA|TRBV19|14|NA
CASSIGQARETQYF
TGTGCCAGTAGTATAGGTCAGGCGAGAGAGACCCAGTACTTC
>TRBJ2-7|NA|TRBV6-2/TRBV6-3|14|NA
CASSYDSFNYEQYF
TGTGCCAGCAGTTACGACAGCTTCAACTACGAGCAGTACTTC
>TRBJ2-3|NA|TRBV27|11|NA
CASTQEDTQYF
TGTGCCAGCACTCAGGAAGATACGCAGTATTTT
>TRBJ2-1|NA|TRBV19|15|TRBD2
CASRGLAGGDNEQFF
TGTGCCAGTAGGGGACTAGCGGGAGGGGACAATGAGCAGTTCTTC
>TRBJ2-7|NA|TRBV19|11|NA
CASSSSYEQYF
TGTGCCAGTAGTAGTAGCTACGAGCAGTACTTC
>TRBJ1-1|NA|TRBV5-6|13|NA
CASSSQGSTEAFF
TGTGCCAGCAGCTCACAGGGTAGCACTGAAGCTTTCTTT
>TRBJ1-1|NA|TRBV19|16|TRBD1
CASSRQGRGLNTEAFF
TGTGCCAGTAGCCGACAGGGCAGGGGATTGAACACTGAAGCTTTCTTT
>TRBJ2-3|NA|TRBV27|12|NA
CASRGPKGTQYF
TGTGCCAGCAGGGGGCCCAAGGGGACGCAGTATTTT
>TRBJ1-4|NA|TRBV28|11|NA
CASSPQEKLFF
TGTGCCAGCAGTCCCCAGGAAAAACTGTTTTTT
>TRBJ2-7|NA|TRBV18|13|NA
CASSPPLGYEQYF
TGTGCCAGCTCACCACCGCTAGGATACGAGCAGTACTTC
>TRBJ2-7|NA|TRBV5-1|14|NA
CASSEPGAGYEQYF
TGCGCCAGCAGCGAACCGGGCGCGGGCTACGAGCAGTACTTC
>TRBJ1-4|NA|TRBV19|16|TRBD1
CASSPGTGATNEKLFF
TGTGCCAGTAGTCCCGGGACAGGGGCAACTAATGAAAAACTGTTTTTT
>TRBJ2-1|few|TRBV27|14|TRBD2
CASMGGSGRNEQFF
TGTGCCAGCATGGGAGGTAGCGGGAGAAATGAGCAGTTCTTC
>TRBJ1-1|once|TRBV19|18|TRBD1
CASRAARTGFIMNTEAFF
TGTGCCAGCCGCGCCGCAAGGACAGGGTTTATCATGAACACTGAAGCTTTCTTT
>TRBJ2-7|NA|TRBV4-2|15|NA
CASSEGPLSTYEQYF
TGTGCCAGCAGCGAAGGGCCGCTGTCCACCTACGAGCAGTACTTC
>TRBJ2-1|many|TRBV6-1|15|TRBD2
CASSELAVSYNEQFF
TGTGCCAGCAGTGAACTAGCGGTTTCCTACAATGAGCAGTTCTTC
>TRBJ2-1|NA|TRBV18|13|TRBD2
CASSPSGMNEQFF
TGTGCCAGCTCACCTAGCGGGATGAATGAGCAGTTCTTC
>TRBJ2-4|NA|TRBV11-2|15|TRBD1
CASSSRTGGKNIQYF
TGTGCCAGCAGCTCCCGGACAGGGGGGAAAAACATTCAGTACTTC
>TRBJ1-2|NA|TRBV13|14|NA
CASSLSGASDGYTF
TGTGCCAGCAGCTTATCAGGGGCCTCGGATGGCTACACCTTC